The clone carrying this T cell receptor beta chain has only one observation. Antigen unknown. This entry is derived from a study of T cells in Graves' hyperthyroidism and ophthalmopathy. Regarding the study as a whole: Also found in blood were most expanded thyroid clonotypes above 0.001.

The length of the CDR3 is 14 residues. Looked up from germline, CDR1 is ENHRY and CDR2 is SYGVKD. The V gene lost 2 bases and the J gene lost 4 bases, with 6 bases spanning the gap. TCR beta CDR3 regions were amplified from RNA transcripts. Researchers ran a first-round RT-PCR on the TCR CDR3 using the HTBI primer set. TCRdb used MiXCR to reprocess the multiplex PCR reads, holding one entry per CDR3 protein. The sample holds 94,000 or so distinct CDR3 sequences, around 50% seen once. Patients were aged 18 to 65, had disease duration under 2 months, and had newly diagnosed hyperthyroidism. Uncontrolled infections, other autoimmune diseases, pregnancy or lactation led to exclusion of patients. Cells are PBMCs isolated from about 10 ml of fresh blood.

V and J are TRBV10-3 and TRBJ2-6; tentative D call: TRBD1 (5 bases). The sample comprised blood. The source of this sequence is a woman between 35 and 50 years old with Graves' hyperthyroidism. The CDR3 loop reads CAISEPGGANVLTF. CDR3 in DNA: TGTGCCATCAGTGAGCCAGGGGGGGCCAACGTCCTGACTTTC.